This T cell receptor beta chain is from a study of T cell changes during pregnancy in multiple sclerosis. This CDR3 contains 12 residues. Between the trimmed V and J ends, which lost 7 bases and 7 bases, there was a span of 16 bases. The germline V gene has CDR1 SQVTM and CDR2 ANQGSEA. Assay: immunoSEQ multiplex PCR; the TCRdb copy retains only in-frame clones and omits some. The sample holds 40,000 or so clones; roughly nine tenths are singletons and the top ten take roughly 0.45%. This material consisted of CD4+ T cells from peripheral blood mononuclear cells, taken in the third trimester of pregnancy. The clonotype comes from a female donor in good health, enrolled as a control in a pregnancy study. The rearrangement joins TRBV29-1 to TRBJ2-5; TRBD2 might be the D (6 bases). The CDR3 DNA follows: TGCAGCGGCGGGACTGAGCTGGGGACCCAGTACTTC. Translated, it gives CSGGTELGTQYF. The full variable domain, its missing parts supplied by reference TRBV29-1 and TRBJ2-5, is SAVISQKPSRDICQRGTSLTIQCQVDSQVTMMFWYRQQPGQSLTLIATANQGSEATYESGFVIDKFPISRPNLTFSTLTVSNMSPEDSSIYLCSGGTELGTQYFGPGTRLLVL.